This is a list of T cell receptor beta chains from one sample in a study of cytomegalovirus exposure and HLA in healthy donors. Data came from immunoSEQ multiplex PCR; TCRdb stores just in-frame clones and leaves some out. The data show 100,000 to 150,000 clones, with around 8.5% seen just once and 5.5% held by the top ten. What was sequenced was PBMCs. The receptors derive from a man aged 40-49 years in good health and CMV-seronegative. The CDR3 runs from the conserved cysteine through the conserved F or W. The order of the fields is D gene, V gene, J gene, clone size, CDR3 DNA, CDR3 protein. The D gene is left open where the match is weak. Clone sizes are given selectively: once, few, many, or a class where the clone is expanded.

D gene: -
V gene: TRBV30
J gene: TRBJ2-5
clone size: few
CDR3 DNA: TGTGCCTGGAGTCAGATCCGAGAGACCCAGTACTTC
CDR3 protein: CAWSQIRETQYF

D gene: -
V gene: TRBV5-6
J gene: TRBJ2-4
clone size: -
CDR3 DNA: TGTGCCAGCAGCTCCTCCGGCGGGGTTATGAACATTCAGTACTTC
CDR3 protein: CASSSSGGVMNIQYF

D gene: -
V gene: TRBV4-1
J gene: TRBJ1-1
clone size: -
CDR3 DNA: TGCGCCAGCAGCCAAGATCAAGGGGAAAACACTGAAGCTTTCTTT
CDR3 protein: CASSQDQGENTEAFF

D gene: -
V gene: TRBV7-8
J gene: TRBJ2-1
clone size: once
CDR3 DNA: TGTGCCAGCAGCTTAATGGGGAGAACGGGCGGCGGGAAGTTCTTC
CDR3 protein: CASSLMGRTGGGKFF

D gene: TRBD1
V gene: TRBV9
J gene: TRBJ1-1
clone size: few
CDR3 DNA: TGTGCCAGCAGCGTTTTGACGACAGGGGAAGCTTTCTTT
CDR3 protein: CASSVLTTGEAFF

D gene: -
V gene: TRBV7-2
J gene: TRBJ1-5
clone size: -
CDR3 DNA: TGTGCCAGCAGCTCAGTCAATCAGCCCCAGCATTTT
CDR3 protein: CASSSVNQPQHF

D gene: -
V gene: TRBV5-1
J gene: TRBJ1-4
clone size: few
CDR3 DNA: TGCGCCAGCAGCTTGTTGCAGCCGGGGGAAAAACTGTTTTTT
CDR3 protein: CASSLLQPGEKLFF

D gene: -
V gene: TRBV2
J gene: TRBJ1-3
clone size: -
CDR3 DNA: TGTGCCAGCAGTCGGGGGGGAGGAAACACCATATATTTT
CDR3 protein: CASSRGGGNTIYF

D gene: TRBD1
V gene: TRBV7-9
J gene: TRBJ2-4
clone size: -
CDR3 DNA: TGTGCCACCGGACAGGGAAGTGGTGACATTCAGTACTTC
CDR3 protein: CATGQGSGDIQYF

D gene: -
V gene: TRBV10-2
J gene: TRBJ2-3
clone size: -
CDR3 DNA: TGCGCCAGCCAAGGGGGTCGGGATACAGATACGCAGTATTTT
CDR3 protein: CASQGGRDTDTQYF

D gene: -
V gene: TRBV5-1
J gene: TRBJ2-2
clone size: -
CDR3 DNA: TGCGCCAGCAGCTTAGATATGGGCTCCGCAGAGCTGTTTTTT
CDR3 protein: CASSLDMGSAELFF

D gene: -
V gene: TRBV2
J gene: TRBJ1-6
clone size: few
CDR3 DNA: TGTGCCAGCAGTGACACAGTTTCACCCCTCCACTTT
CDR3 protein: CASSDTVSPLHF

D gene: TRBD2
V gene: TRBV16
J gene: TRBJ2-1
clone size: few
CDR3 DNA: TGTGCCAGCAGCCAATACGCTCTAGCGGGGGCCTACAATGAGCAGTTCTTC
CDR3 protein: CASSQYALAGAYNEQFF

D gene: -
V gene: TRBV5-4
J gene: TRBJ2-7
clone size: -
CDR3 DNA: TGTGCCAGCAGCTTGGGACAGCCTGAAACCTACGAGCAGTACTTC
CDR3 protein: CASSLGQPETYEQYF

D gene: TRBD1
V gene: TRBV27
J gene: TRBJ2-1
clone size: -
CDR3 DNA: TGTGCCAGCACCCCGGGACAGGGCTATGAGCAGTTCTTC
CDR3 protein: CASTPGQGYEQFF

D gene: -
V gene: TRBV6-4
J gene: TRBJ1-1
clone size: few
CDR3 DNA: TGTGCCAGCAGTGCAGGGAATGGGGCTGAAGCTTTCTTT
CDR3 protein: CASSAGNGAEAFF

D gene: -
V gene: TRBV30
J gene: TRBJ2-3
clone size: few
CDR3 DNA: TGTGCCTGGAGTGTAGGGGTATCGGCAGATACGCAGTATTTT
CDR3 protein: CAWSVGVSADTQYF

D gene: -
V gene: TRBV2
J gene: TRBJ1-1
clone size: -
CDR3 DNA: TGTGCCAGCAGTGAAGGGCTGAACACTGAAGCTTTCTTT
CDR3 protein: CASSEGLNTEAFF

D gene: TRBD1
V gene: TRBV6-6
J gene: TRBJ2-3
clone size: -
CDR3 DNA: TGTGCCAGCAGCTTCTCGGACAGGGGAGATGCGCAGTATTTT
CDR3 protein: CASSFSDRGDAQYF

D gene: TRBD1
V gene: TRBV6-5
J gene: TRBJ1-6
clone size: -
CDR3 DNA: TGTGCCAGCAGTTACGACAGGGCGCGGTCACCCCTCCACTTT
CDR3 protein: CASSYDRARSPLHF

D gene: -
V gene: TRBV29-1
J gene: TRBJ2-5
clone size: few
CDR3 DNA: TGCAGCGGTTACAGGAGTCAAGAGACCCAGTACTTC
CDR3 protein: CSGYRSQETQYF

D gene: -
V gene: TRBV7-8
J gene: TRBJ2-3
clone size: few
CDR3 DNA: TGTGCCAGCAGAACCGACAGTGCCCCGTATACGCAGTATTTT
CDR3 protein: CASRTDSAPYTQYF

D gene: -
V gene: TRBV9
J gene: TRBJ2-1
clone size: few
CDR3 DNA: TGTGCCAGCAGCGCAAACCTAGGGGGATACAATGAGCAGTTCTTC
CDR3 protein: CASSANLGGYNEQFF

D gene: -
V gene: TRBV5-1
J gene: TRBJ2-7
clone size: -
CDR3 DNA: TGCGCCAGCAGCTCTGACGGAGTCGGTTACGAGCAGTACTTC
CDR3 protein: CASSSDGVGYEQYF

D gene: -
V gene: TRBV11-3
J gene: TRBJ2-5
clone size: -
CDR3 DNA: TGTGCCAGCACTCCGGATCTGCGGGACCCACGAAGAGAGACCCAGTACTTC
CDR3 protein: CASTPDLRDPRRETQYF

D gene: -
V gene: TRBV27
J gene: TRBJ1-3
clone size: -
CDR3 DNA: TGTGCCAGCAGTTCAGGATTTTATGGAAACACCATATATTTT
CDR3 protein: CASSSGFYGNTIYF

D gene: -
V gene: TRBV9
J gene: TRBJ2-1
clone size: -
CDR3 DNA: TGTGCCAGCAGCCCATGGGCTAAGCCCAATGAGCAGTTCTTC
CDR3 protein: CASSPWAKPNEQFF

D gene: -
V gene: TRBV5-6
J gene: TRBJ1-5
clone size: few
CDR3 DNA: TGTGCCAGCAGCTTGGATGGCGACGGGAATCAGCCCCAGCATTTT
CDR3 protein: CASSLDGDGNQPQHF

D gene: -
V gene: TRBV7-9
J gene: TRBJ1-6
clone size: -
CDR3 DNA: TGTGCCAGCAGCCGGGACACATATTCACCCCTCCACTTT
CDR3 protein: CASSRDTYSPLHF

D gene: TRBD2
V gene: TRBV4-3
J gene: TRBJ2-2
clone size: -
CDR3 DNA: TGCGCCAGCAGCCAAGAGCCTAGCGGGGGTAACACCGGGGAGCTGTTTTTT
CDR3 protein: CASSQEPSGGNTGELFF

D gene: -
V gene: TRBV21-1
J gene: TRBJ1-2
clone size: -
CDR3 DNA: TGTGCCAGCAGCGGTCGGACAGGGATCGGCTACACCTTC
CDR3 protein: CASSGRTGIGYTF

D gene: TRBD2
V gene: TRBV11-2
J gene: TRBJ2-3
clone size: few
CDR3 DNA: TGTGCCAGCAGCTTTAGCGGGGGGGGAACAGATACGCAGTATTTT
CDR3 protein: CASSFSGGGTDTQYF

D gene: TRBD1
V gene: TRBV28
J gene: TRBJ2-7
clone size: few
CDR3 DNA: TGTGCCAGCAGTTCGGGACAGGGGCTCACCTACGAGCAGTACTTC
CDR3 protein: CASSSGQGLTYEQYF

D gene: -
V gene: TRBV7-8
J gene: TRBJ1-2
clone size: few
CDR3 DNA: TGTGCCAGCAGCCCCCGGATGAATGGGCTGCATGGCTACACCTTC
CDR3 protein: CASSPRMNGLHGYTF

D gene: TRBD1
V gene: TRBV6-1
J gene: TRBJ2-7
clone size: few
CDR3 DNA: TGTGCCAGCAGTGAAAACAGGGGGCCCTACGAGCAGTACTTC
CDR3 protein: CASSENRGPYEQYF

D gene: -
V gene: TRBV2
J gene: TRBJ2-7
clone size: -
CDR3 DNA: TGTGCCAGCAGGTATGGGGGGTCCTACGAGCAGTACTTC
CDR3 protein: CASRYGGSYEQYF

D gene: TRBD2
V gene: TRBV7-9
J gene: TRBJ2-1
clone size: few
CDR3 DNA: TGTGCCAGCAGCTCCACCGGACTAGCGGGGGGGCCGTCCTACAATGAGCAGTTCTTC
CDR3 protein: CASSSTGLAGGPSYNEQFF

D gene: -
V gene: TRBV13
J gene: TRBJ1-2
clone size: once
CDR3 DNA: TGTGCCAGCGGCCCAGGGCGCCGAGGGGGAGATGGCTACACCTTC
CDR3 protein: CASGPGRRGGDGYTF

D gene: TRBD2
V gene: TRBV28
J gene: TRBJ2-1
clone size: -
CDR3 DNA: TGTGCCACCCTGAGCGGGGGCTACAATGAGCAGTTCTTC
CDR3 protein: CATLSGGYNEQFF

D gene: TRBD2
V gene: TRBV29-1
J gene: TRBJ2-2
clone size: -
CDR3 DNA: TGCAGCGTTGTCGGCGGGGGGGCCCTAGGCGGGGAGCTGTTTTTT
CDR3 protein: CSVVGGGALGGELFF

D gene: TRBD1
V gene: TRBV6-6
J gene: TRBJ2-7
clone size: -
CDR3 DNA: TGTGCCAGCCCTAGGGGACAGCCCTACGAGCAGTACTTC
CDR3 protein: CASPRGQPYEQYF

D gene: -
V gene: TRBV13
J gene: TRBJ2-7
clone size: -
CDR3 DNA: TGTGCCAGCAGCTCCCGACAGACGTACGAGCAGTACTTC
CDR3 protein: CASSSRQTYEQYF

D gene: -
V gene: TRBV11-3
J gene: TRBJ2-2
clone size: -
CDR3 DNA: TGTGCCAGCAGCTCCCGCGGCAGAGCGAACACCGGGGAGCTGTTTTTT
CDR3 protein: CASSSRGRANTGELFF

D gene: -
V gene: TRBV27
J gene: TRBJ1-6
clone size: few
CDR3 DNA: TGTGCCAGCACGACAGGTTTCAATTCACCCCTCCACTTT
CDR3 protein: CASTTGFNSPLHF

D gene: -
V gene: TRBV2
J gene: TRBJ2-3
clone size: -
CDR3 DNA: TGTGCCAGCAAAGAGAGCGTCAGCAGGGGAGATACGCAGTATTTT
CDR3 protein: CASKESVSRGDTQYF

D gene: -
V gene: TRBV19
J gene: TRBJ1-3
clone size: few
CDR3 DNA: TGTGCCAGTAGTAGACACCCTGGAAACACCATATATTTT
CDR3 protein: CASSRHPGNTIYF

D gene: TRBD2
V gene: TRBV7-2
J gene: TRBJ2-5
clone size: -
CDR3 DNA: TGTGCCAGCAGCCCACTAGCATGGGGTAGCGGGAAGGGAGAGACCCAGTACTTC
CDR3 protein: CASSPLAWGSGKGETQYF

D gene: -
V gene: TRBV7-7
J gene: TRBJ2-7
clone size: -
CDR3 DNA: TGTGCCAGCAGCAACCGGGACTCCTACGAGCAGTACTTC
CDR3 protein: CASSNRDSYEQYF

D gene: -
V gene: TRBV7-2
J gene: TRBJ1-5
clone size: few
CDR3 DNA: TGTGCCAGCAGCGGAGGTGTTGGCAATCAGCCCCAGCATTTT
CDR3 protein: CASSGGVGNQPQHF

D gene: -
V gene: TRBV7-9
J gene: TRBJ2-3
clone size: -
CDR3 DNA: TGTGCCAGCAGCGAACTCGGAGATACGCAGTATTTT
CDR3 protein: CASSELGDTQYF

D gene: -
V gene: TRBV28
J gene: TRBJ2-3
clone size: few
CDR3 DNA: TGTGCCAGCAGTTTTACGAGGTCAGATACGCAGTATTTT
CDR3 protein: CASSFTRSDTQYF

D gene: -
V gene: TRBV7-6
J gene: TRBJ2-7
clone size: -
CDR3 DNA: TGTGCCAGCAGCTTAGATGGTCGAATCGGGGAACCCTCCTACGAGCAGTACTTC
CDR3 protein: CASSLDGRIGEPSYEQYF

D gene: TRBD1
V gene: TRBV9
J gene: TRBJ2-7
clone size: few
CDR3 DNA: TGTGCCAGCAGCGTTGGGACAGGGGACTACGAGCAGTACTTC
CDR3 protein: CASSVGTGDYEQYF

D gene: -
V gene: TRBV5-5
J gene: TRBJ2-2
clone size: few
CDR3 DNA: TGTGCCAGCAGCAGAAACCAGGGGTCGGGCACCGGGGAGCTGTTTTTT
CDR3 protein: CASSRNQGSGTGELFF

D gene: TRBD1
V gene: TRBV13
J gene: TRBJ1-2
clone size: -
CDR3 DNA: TGTGCCAGCAGCAAGCAGCGACAGGGGTCTGGCTACACCTTC
CDR3 protein: CASSKQRQGSGYTF